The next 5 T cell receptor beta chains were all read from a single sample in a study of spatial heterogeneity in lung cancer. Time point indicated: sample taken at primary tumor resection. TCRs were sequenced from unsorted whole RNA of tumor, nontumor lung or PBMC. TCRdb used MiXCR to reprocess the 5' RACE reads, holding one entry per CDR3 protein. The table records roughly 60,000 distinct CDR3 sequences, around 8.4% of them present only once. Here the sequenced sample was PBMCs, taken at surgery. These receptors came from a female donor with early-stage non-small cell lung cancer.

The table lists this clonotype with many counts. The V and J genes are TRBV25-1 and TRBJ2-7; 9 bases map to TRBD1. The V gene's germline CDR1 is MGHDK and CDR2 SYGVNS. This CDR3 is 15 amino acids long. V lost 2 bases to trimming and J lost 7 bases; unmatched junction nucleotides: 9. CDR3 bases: TGTGCCAGCAGTGAAACCGGACAGGGGTTTGAGGAGCAGTACTTC. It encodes CASSETGQGFEEQYF.

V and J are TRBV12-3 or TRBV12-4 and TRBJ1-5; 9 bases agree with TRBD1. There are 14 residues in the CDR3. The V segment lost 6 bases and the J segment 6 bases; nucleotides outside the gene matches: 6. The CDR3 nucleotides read TGTGCCAGCAGGGCTACAGGGGGCGTTCAGCCCCAGCATTTT. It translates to CASRATGGVQPQHF.

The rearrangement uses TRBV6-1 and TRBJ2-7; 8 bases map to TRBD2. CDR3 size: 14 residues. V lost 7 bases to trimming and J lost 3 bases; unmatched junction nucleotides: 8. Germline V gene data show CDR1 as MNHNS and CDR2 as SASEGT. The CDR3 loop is CASTLLGLVYEQYF. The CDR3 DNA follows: TGTGCCAGCACCCTTCTGGGACTAGTCTACGAGCAGTACTTC.

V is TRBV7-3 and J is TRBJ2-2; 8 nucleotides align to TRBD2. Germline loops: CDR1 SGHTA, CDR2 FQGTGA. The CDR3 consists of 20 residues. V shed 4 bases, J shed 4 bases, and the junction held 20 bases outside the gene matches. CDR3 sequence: CASSSLSVAERERRTGELFF. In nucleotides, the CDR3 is TGTGCCAGCAGCTCACTATCCGTCGCGGAGCGGGAGAGGCGCACCGGGGAGCTGTTTTTT.

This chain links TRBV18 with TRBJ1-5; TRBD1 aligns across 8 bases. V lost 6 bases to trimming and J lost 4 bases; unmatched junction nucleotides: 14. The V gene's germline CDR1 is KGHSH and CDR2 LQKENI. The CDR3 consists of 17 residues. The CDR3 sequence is CASSLRPGQVQNQPQHF. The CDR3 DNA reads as TGTGCCAGCTCTCTAAGACCGGGACAGGTCCAGAATCAGCCCCAGCATTTT.